Listed here is a single T cell receptor (beta chain). This clonotype was counted many times. Its cognate antigen has yet to be identified. Base qualities are not at hand, and no much larger clone is one base apart. This sample is drawn from a study of breast tumors, draining lymph nodes, adjacent tissues (dated by TCRdb to 2016 to 2018). About the study as a whole: In breast cancer patients, the study compared the TCR beta repertoires of tumor, adjacent nontumor tissue and axillary lymph nodes. The study was designed to assess the relationships and possible T-cell exchange between tumor, surrounding tissue and draining lymph node repertoires in human breast cancer. Broad study findings and their caveats: A scenario in which most tumor T cells derive from the lymph node and then expand within tumor tissue was judged to be consistent with the data. T-cell repertoire diversity in tumors was found to be lower than in lymph nodes but higher than in nontumor tissue, and preferential V and J gene usage was observed. The conclusion that tumor T cells originate in lymph nodes was framed as consistent with a hypothesis rather than directly demonstrated. Tumor and nontumor tissue repertoires were significantly more similar in luminal-like than in basal-like breast cancer.

Taken from the germline V gene (reference sequence), the CDR1 and CDR2 loops are LNHNV and YYDKDF. From cysteine to phenylalanine, the CDR3 is 15 amino acids long. The read is trimmed to its CDR3 DNA, 45 bases read in frame from base 1. Germline trimming amounts to 1 base on V and 3 bases on J, with 6 as the count of junction bases outside the gene matches. Lymph node samples were obtained from the axillary draining lymph nodes of breast cancer patients. Sequencing relied on an Illumina HiSeq 2000. TCR beta chain libraries were generated through multiplex PCR amplification. High-throughput sequencing was used to analyze the amplified TCR beta chain products. Using fastp trimming at Q25 and MiXCR clonotype assembly, TCRdb reanalyzed the public sequencing data and kept in-frame beta chains. Each entry merges the rows of one CDR3 protein and shows their most common DNA and genes. Here the sample has about 200,000 distinct CDR3 sequences; under 40% occur a single time. The top ten hold approximately 3.6% of the sample.

Sequenced: axillary lymph node tissue. The clonotype originates from a female donor with breast cancer. Some clones in this sample may be carry-over from other donors' samples. The chain is assembled from TRBV15 and TRBJ2-7; TRBD1 matches 7 bases in the middle. The sequenced DNA is TGTGCCACCAGCAGAGCCGACAGGGCGATCTACGAGCAGTACTTC. This codes for CATSRADRAIYEQYF.